These 26 T cell receptor beta chains were all obtained from the same sample, sequenced in a study of OX40 agonist ivuxolimab in advanced cancers. Generated by immunoSEQ multiplex PCR, the TCRdb table keeps only in-frame clones and is missing some. The data hold some 81,000 clones, with approximately 86% observed a single time. The sequences come from CD4+ or CD8+ T cells sorted from blood, collected in a trial of the OX40 agonist ivuxolimab. The receptors here all came from an adult with an advanced solid tumor such as melanoma, head and neck, liver or kidney cancer.

The chain recombines TRBV19 with TRBJ1-3; D unresolved. CDR1 and CDR2 from the germline V gene are LNHDA and SQIVND (reference sequence). V shed 7 bases and J shed 4 bases, with 17 bases lying between them. The CDR3 is 15 residues long. In nucleotides, the CDR3 is TGTGCCAGTAAAAACGGGGTGTCGTCCGGAAACACCATATATTTT. It yields the protein CASKNGVSSGNTIYF.

The chain combines TRBV5-1 with TRBJ1-2; D remains ambiguous. V gave up 0 bases and J gave up 2 bases, with 5 bases separating them. The CDR3 runs 13 residues. Germline V gene sequence: CDR1 SGHRS, CDR2 YFSETQ. In DNA form, the CDR3 reads TGCGCCAGCAGCTTGGGACGGAACTATGGCTACACCTTC. The encoded protein is CASSLGRNYGYTF.

V is TRBV9 and J is TRBJ2-3; TRBD2 agrees at 9 bases. V trimming: 0 bases; J trimming: 1 base; junction bases outside the gene matches: 3. The CDR3 loop spans 16 amino acids. Per germline, CDR1 SGDLS and CDR2 YYNGEE. This CDR3 reads CASSVAPSGGTDTQYF. CDR3 bases: TGTGCCAGCAGCGTAGCCCCTAGCGGGGGCACAGATACGCAGTATTTT.

The genes are TRBV5-1 and TRBJ2-1; 13 bases align to TRBD2. The V gene end was trimmed by 4 bases and the J gene end by 5 bases; junction bases not matched to a gene: 6. Looked up from germline, CDR1 is SGHRS and CDR2 is YFSETQ. The CDR3 has 16 amino acids. The CDR3 reads CASSLRLAGGNNEQFF. The CDR3 nucleotides read TGCGCCAGCAGCCTACGACTAGCGGGGGGAAACAATGAGCAGTTCTTC.

The chain is built from TRBV28 and TRBJ1-2; TRBD1 matches at 8 bases. After removal of 10 bases from V and 4 bases from J, the junction contained 8 bases not matched to a gene. This CDR3 is 13 amino acids long. The germline V gene encodes CDR1 MDHEN and CDR2 SYDVKM. CDR3 in DNA: TGTGCCACCAAAAGGACAGGGACCTATGGCTACACCTTC. Amino acids: CATKRTGTYGYTF.

The V call is TRBV5-1, the J call TRBJ1-6; 11 positions agree with TRBD1. With V trimmed by 6 bases and J by 9 bases, 5 bases remained unmatched. Germline loops: CDR1 SGHRS, CDR2 YFSETQ. The CDR3 runs to 14 residues. The CDR3 DNA is TGCGCCAGCAAGCCTGGGACAGGGGGTTCACCCCTCCACTTT. This gives the protein CASKPGTGGSPLHF.

The chain links TRBV7-2 to TRBJ2-3, with D possibly TRBD1 on 5 matching bases. V lost 1 base to trimming and J lost 4 bases, with 6 bases between them. This CDR3 region has 13 residues. Per the germline V gene, CDR1 is SGHTA and CDR2 is FQGNSA. CDR3 sequence: CASSLVGPDTQYF. The DNA of the CDR3 is TGTGCCAGCAGCTTAGTGGGGCCAGATACGCAGTATTTT.

V gene TRBV6-1 combines with J gene TRBJ1-4; 9 bases agree with TRBD1. The CDR3 extends over 14 amino acids. In germline, CDR1 is MNHNS, CDR2 SASEGT. J gave up 9 bases and V 6 bases, and 8 bases lay outside the gene matches. This chain's CDR3 is CASRSGQGPKKLFF. CDR3 nucleotides: TGTGCCAGCAGGAGTGGACAGGGGCCTAAAAAACTGTTTTTT.

The gene calls are TRBV7-2 and TRBJ2-1; D is ambiguous. The CDR3 is 16 amino acids. Germline V gene sequence: CDR1 SGHTA, CDR2 FQGNSA. Trimming stripped 5 bases from V and 4 bases from J, with 18 bases between. Here the CDR3 DNA reads TGTGCCAGCAGCCCCAACTCCCTGAGAGGTTACAATGAGCAGTTCTTC. This codes for CASSPNSLRGYNEQFF.

V usage is TRBV5-1 and J usage is TRBJ2-1; 7 bases map to TRBD2. The V segment lost 4 bases and the J segment 2 bases; nucleotides outside the gene matches: 6. Germline CDR1 SGHRS, CDR2 YFSETQ. CDR3 length equals 15 residues. CDR3 in amino acids: CASSRPAGAYNEQFF. The CDR3 bases are TGCGCCAGCAGCCGGCCCGCGGGGGCCTACAATGAGCAGTTCTTC.

The chain uses TRBV7-2 and TRBJ1-3; a possible D gene is TRBD1 (5 bases). V lost 2 bases and J lost 3, with 14 bases in between. Germline V CDR1 and CDR2: SGHTA, FQGNSA. This CDR3 contains 16 residues. The CDR3 coding sequence is TGTGCCAGCAGCTTATGGGCAGGGAGGGATGGAAACACCATATATTTT. The encoded protein is CASSLWAGRDGNTIYF.

V is TRBV6-6 and J is TRBJ1-2, with D hard to call. Between the trimmed V and J ends, which lost 8 bases and 5 bases, there was a span of 12 bases. This CDR3 is 12 amino acids long. CDR1 is MNHNY, CDR2 SVGAGI, per germline (reference sequence). In nucleotides, the CDR3 is TGTGCCAGCCATCAGGAGAGTTATGGCTACACCTTC. This sequence encodes CASHQESYGYTF.

The V call is TRBV10-3, the J call TRBJ1-4; TRBD1 might be the D (6 bases). This CDR3 has 15 amino acids. Germline CDR1 and CDR2: ENHRY and SYGVKD. V lost 3 bases to trimming and J lost 4 bases, with 12 bases between them. The CDR3 loop reads CAISDTQGFNEKLFF. Written as DNA, the CDR3 is TGTGCCATCAGTGATACGCAGGGGTTTAATGAAAAACTGTTTTTT.

This rearrangement joins TRBV29-1 to TRBJ1-1, with D possibly matching TRBD1 (5 bases). Germline lookup yields CDR1 SQVTM and CDR2 ANQGSEA. Trimming shortened V by 7 bases and J by 0 bases, and 15 bases separated the two germline ends. The CDR3 contains 14 residues. CDR3 loop: CSGQVGRMNTEAFF. Written as DNA, the CDR3 is TGCAGCGGTCAAGTGGGACGGATGAACACTGAAGCTTTCTTT.

This clone was found once. V and J are TRBV5-4 and TRBJ1-5, with D possibly being TRBD1 (5 bases). Germline CDR1 SGHNT, CDR2 YYREEE (reference sequence). The CDR3 spans 15 residues. V lost 0 bases to trimming and J lost 1 base, with 8 bases between them. The chain's CDR3 is CASSLGGGSNQPQHF. The CDR3 DNA sequence: TGTGCCAGCAGCTTGGGGGGCGGAAGCAATCAGCCCCAGCATTTT.

J is TRBJ1-2 and V is TRBV7-2; TRBD1 aligns across 9 bases. Per germline, CDR1 SGHTA and CDR2 FQGNSA. The CDR3 loop spans 15 amino acids. The J segment lost 5 bases and the V segment lost 1 base, leaving 5 bases of the junction unmatched. CDR3 loop: CASSLVGTGRYGYTF. DNA for the CDR3: TGTGCCAGCAGCTTAGTGGGGACAGGGAGGTATGGCTACACCTTC.

This clone was seen a handful of times. The CDR3 nucleotides are TGTGCCAGCAGGGCTGAGGGGTCACCCCTCCACTTT. Protein: CASRAEGSPLHF. The chain couples TRBV2 to TRBJ1-6, with D possibly TRBD1 on 5 matching bases. Germline V gene sequence: CDR1 SNHLY, CDR2 FYNNEI. Trimming took 6 bases from V and 10 from J, leaving 10 bases between them. CDR3 length: 12 amino acids.

This clone was seen only a few times. CDR3 DNA: TGTGCCAGCTCACCGCCAGGGAGGACTGAAGCTTTCTTT. This encodes CASSPPGRTEAFF. The chain links TRBV18 to TRBJ1-1, with TRBD1 as a possible D gene (5 bases). V gave up 3 bases and J gave up 5 bases, with 10 bases separating them. The CDR3 has 13 residues. Per the germline V gene, CDR1 is KGHSH and CDR2 is LQKENI.

This clone was picked up one time. The chain links TRBV7-9 to TRBJ2-1; TRBD1 matches at 10 bases. Germline V gene sequence: CDR1 SEHNR, CDR2 FQNEAQ (reference sequence). Trimming cost V 4 bases and J 7 bases; bases outside gene matches: 7. The CDR3 spans 15 residues. The CDR3 spells CASSSGQGYTNEQFF. CDR3 nucleotide sequence: TGTGCCAGCAGCTCGGGACAGGGGTATACGAATGAGCAGTTCTTC.

The table lists this clone with a count of one. The rearrangement links TRBV6-5 to TRBJ2-5; a possible D gene is TRBD1 (5 bases). Between the trimmed V and J ends, which lost 5 bases and 5 bases, there was a span of 12 bases. The CDR3 consists of 13 residues. Germline CDR1 MNHEY, CDR2 SVGAGI. CDR3 sequence: CASSQDSGETQYF. The CDR3 DNA is TGTGCCAGCAGTCAAGACAGTGGGGAGACCCAGTACTTC.

This clone was found a few times. This chain uses TRBV28 with TRBJ2-3; the D gene is possibly TRBD2 (5 bases). Looked up from germline, CDR1 is MDHEN and CDR2 is SYDVKM. CDR3 length: 15 residues. The V and J ends lost 5 bases and 2 bases respectively, with 14 bases between them. The chain's CDR3 is CASSLNRGFTDTQYF. The CDR3 nucleotides read TGTGCCAGCAGTCTCAACCGGGGTTTCACAGATACGCAGTATTTT.

J is TRBJ1-2 and V is TRBV28; D gene uncertain. Germline CDR1 is MDHEN and CDR2 is SYDVKM. The V gene lost 6 bases and the J gene lost 4 bases, with 12 bases spanning the gap. This CDR3 comprises 13 residues. The CDR3 nucleotides are TGTGCCAGCAGCTCCAGCGCGGGCTATGGCTACACCTTC. It yields the protein CASSSSAGYGYTF.

The chain combines TRBV5-1 with TRBJ2-3; TRBD2 might be the D (6 bases). The V end lost 4 bases, the J end lost 0 bases, and 15 bases lay between the germline ends. Germline V gives CDR1 SGHRS, CDR2 YFSETQ. There are 16 residues in the CDR3. Here the CDR3 DNA reads TGCGCCAGCAGCGTACCGCTAGGGACTAGCACAGATACGCAGTATTTT. It codes for CASSVPLGTSTDTQYF.

The CDR3 is CASSPPVGQGFHEQYF. For the CDR3, the DNA is TGTGCCAGCTCACCGCCGGTAGGACAGGGGTTCCACGAGCAGTACTTC. V usage is TRBV18 and J usage is TRBJ2-7; 9 bases fit TRBD1. With 3 bases clipped from V and 5 bases from J, the junction kept 11 bases outside the gene matches. Per the germline V gene, CDR1 is KGHSH and CDR2 is LQKENI. This CDR3 has 16 amino acids.

The chain is built from TRBV5-5 and TRBJ1-6, with D uncertain. Looked up from germline, CDR1 is SGHKS and CDR2 is YYEKEE (reference sequence). Between the trimmed V and J ends, which lost 4 bases and 3 bases, there was a span of 14 bases. This CDR3 is 16 amino acids long. CDR3 sequence: CASSPRQAGYNSPLHF. In nucleotides, the CDR3 is TGTGCCAGCAGCCCGCGGCAGGCCGGCTATAATTCACCCCTCCACTTT. Full variable domain (remainder filled in from reference TRBV5-5 and TRBJ1-6): DAGVTQSPTHLIKTRGQQVTLRCSPISGHKSVSWYQQVLGQGPQFIFQYYEKEERGRGNFPDRFSARQFPNYSSELNVNALLLGDSALYLCASSPRQAGYNSPLHFGNGTRLTVT.

This sequence joins TRBV2 and TRBJ1-2, with a tentative D call TRBD1 (6 bases). The V end was cut by 5 bases, the J end by 0 bases, with 13 bases between. The germline V gene encodes CDR1 SNHLY and CDR2 FYNNEI. CDR3 length: 15 residues. CDR3 loop: CASSTNRASNYGYTF. DNA of the CDR3: TGTGCCAGCAGTACTAACAGGGCCTCTAACTATGGCTACACCTTC.